This T cell receptor (beta chain) was profiled in a study of T cells in Graves' hyperthyroidism and ophthalmopathy. Whole-study context: Prior to any treatment, at the point of initial diagnosis, peripheral blood was collected.

The V gene's germline CDR1 is SGHTA and CDR2 FQGTGA. The CDR3 totals 15 residues. The ends were cut back, 2 bases at V and 2 bases at J, with 11 bases in the middle. This clonotype was observed at least ten times. Its antigen is currently unknown. General observations from the study: Blood shared most expanded thyroid clonotypes above 0.001.

RNA transcripts gave rise to amplified TCR beta CDR3 regions. TCR CDR3 underwent first-round RT-PCR with the HTBI primer set. TCRdb itself ran the multiplex PCR reads through MiXCR, one entry per CDR3 protein. The profile shows nearly 250,000 distinct CDR3 sequences, roughly a quarter of them singletons. The material sequenced was blood. This TCR was sampled from a woman between 40 and 55 years old with Graves' ophthalmopathy. The chain has TRBV7-3 and TRBJ2-3; a possible D gene is TRBD1 (5 bases). The CDR3 DNA is TGTGCCAGCAGCTTACAGGGCATTAACACAGATACGCAGTATTTT. Amino acid sequence: CASSLQGINTDTQYF.